This TCR beta chain was recorded in a study of T cell responses to AZD1222 COVID-19 vaccine listed by TCRdb under 2021. Regarding the research as a whole: AZD1222 recipients whose second dose came at about 4 weeks and those whose second dose came at about 12 weeks were combined into one group, since spike-specific TCR depth and breadth did not differ between the two schedules. Enrollment into the trials was organized by age into subgroups of 18-55, 56-69 and 70-plus years, and those subgroups contained about 160, 30 and 59 TCR-sequenced participants, respectively. TCR sequencing covered some 240 trial participants: 200 to 220 given two doses of AZD1222 and approximately 26 given two doses of MenACWY control vaccine. Summary of the overall study and its limitations: Spike-specific TCR breadth and depth rose significantly after two AZD1222 doses compared with day 0 and with MenACWY recipients. Because no samples from the day 14 peak response were available, repertoires could be characterized only after the peak T cell response. Nearly half of unique spike-specific TCRs reportedly recognized epitopes outside regions mutated in the B.1.351 and B.1.1.7 variants. Participants were mostly white British, with more females than males. The authors suggested clonal diversity may have been underestimated. The 56-69-year group was small, and its depth increase did not reach significance, likely because of low power. Conclusions about previously exposed vaccinees are limited, since just five or six AZD1222 recipients were seropositive for SARS-CoV-2 at baseline. The whole spike protein was spanned by vaccine-associated CD4 TCRs, and dominant responses were seen in regions 160-218 and 743-854.

V is cut back by 5 bases and J by 5 bases, with 6 bases in the junction unmatched. The germline V gene supplies CDR1 SGHTA and CDR2 FQGTGA. There are 14 amino acids in the CDR3, from cysteine to phenylalanine inclusive. Of all the DNA, just the CDR3 is kept, 42 bases in frame from base 1. What the time point label conveys for this sample: baseline before first vaccination. The vaccinee samples were drawn from two UK trials, COV001 and COV002, one of which was a single-blind randomized controlled phase 2/3 trial testing AZD1222 (ChAdOx1 nCoV-19) in healthy adults. For TCRbeta chain sequencing, PBMC samples from trial participants were taken at day 0 and at day 28 after the second dose. The CDR3 regions of human TCRbeta chains were subjected to immunosequencing. On the study's bioinformatics: Repertoire TCRs were checked for matches against a reference library of SARS-CoV-2-specific TCRs that had been generated using the MIRA antigen-specificity platform. Breadth was defined as the fraction of unique TCRs that were SARS-CoV-2-associated. Depth was defined as the fraction of total T cells that were SARS-CoV-2-associated. Using the MIRA data, each spike-specific TCR was assigned both to the spike region to which the TCR was reactive and to a CD4 or CD8 class. Log10-transformed breadth and depth values were compared by one-way ANOVA with Sidak's multiple comparisons tests. TCRdb obtained this table from immuneACCESS and retained in-frame rearrangements with V and J assigned. These tables miss some clones; where compared with another copy, unresolved V genes account for less than half of the shortfall, and the remainder is unexplained. That table gives V, J and clone size, and the DNA gave D and trimming. Present in this sample are under 85,000 clones, about nine tenths of which were seen just once. The ten most abundant clones make up roughly a quarter of the sample.

As to this clone: The specificity of this receptor is unknown. The input lacks base qualities; no much larger clone sits a single base away.

The sequences come from peripheral blood, collected on day 0 of AZD1222 vaccination. The sequence is built from TRBV7-3 and TRBJ2-1, with 7 bases in between that match TRBD2. The sequence derives from an adult in good health. The CDR3 protein sequence reads: CASSPPGGDNEQFF. The nucleotide sequence reads as follows: TGTGCCAGCAGCCCTCCGGGGGGTGACAATGAGCAGTTCTTC.